Each of the 21 T cell receptor beta chains below was sequenced from the same sample in a study of T cells in Graves' hyperthyroidism and ophthalmopathy. TCR beta CDR3 region amplification was performed from RNA transcripts. First-round RT-PCR with HTBI primers amplified the TCR CDR3 region. One entry per CDR3 protein, called by TCRdb with MiXCR from the multiplex PCR reads. The sample has some 600,000 distinct CDR3 sequences, about 15% seen once. Sample: blood. These receptors were collected from a woman in her twenties or thirties with Graves' hyperthyroidism that later progressed to Graves' ophthalmopathy.

The chain uses TRBV4-2 and TRBJ2-7; a weak D match, TRBD2 (6 bases). This CDR3 has 16 amino acids. The V end lost 1 base, the J end lost 0 bases, and 13 bases lay between the germline ends. Germline-derived CDR1 and CDR2 are LGHNA and YNFKEQ. The CDR3 nucleotides are TGTGCCAGCAGCCAAGTGGGTAGCGGAGGCTCCTACGAGCAGTACTTC. This translates into CASSQVGSGGSYEQYF.

The chain links TRBV5-1 to TRBJ2-7; no definite D call. The CDR3 runs 14 residues. V lost 0 bases and J 2 bases, leaving 9 bases between the germline ends. Germline V CDR1 and CDR2: SGHRS, YFSETQ. In nucleotides, the CDR3 is TGCGCCAGCAGCTTGGGCCAATCGGCCTACGAGCAGTACTTC. Translation: CASSLGQSAYEQYF. The complete variable domain, with remaining parts taken from reference TRBV5-1 and TRBJ2-7, reads KAGVTQTPRYLIKTRGQQVTLSCSPISGHRSVSWYQQTPGQGLQFLFEYFSETQRNKGNFPGRFSGRQFSNSRSEMNVSTLELGDSALYLCASSLGQSAYEQYFGPGTRLTVT.

This clonotype showed up just a few times. This chain links TRBV6-1 with TRBJ2-4; 7 positions match TRBD1. Trimming took 5 bases from V and 6 from J; bases not matched to a gene: 10. CDR1 is MNHNS and CDR2 is SASEGT in the germline V gene. CDR3 length: 15 residues. The CDR3 DNA follows: TGTGCCAGCAGTTCGCCACAGGGGCTGAGAAACATTCAGTACTTC. This encodes CASSSPQGLRNIQYF.

This clonotype was counted a few times. The gene calls are TRBV13 and TRBJ2-7; D is tentatively TRBD1 or TRBD2 (7 bases each). Germline V lookup: CDR1 PRHDT, CDR2 FYEKMQ (reference sequence). This CDR3 comprises 17 residues. V gave up 5 bases and J gave up 4 bases, with 24 bases separating them. The CDR3 nucleotides read TGTGCCAGCAGCCACCTGGGAGGGGACAGCCTCGGGTACGAGCAGTACTTC. Translation: CASSHLGGDSLGYEQYF.

This clonotype was recorded many times. V usage is TRBV10-2 and J usage is TRBJ2-1; D gene unclear. Germline V gives CDR1 WSHSY, CDR2 SAAADI. Trimming removed 6 bases at V and 7 bases at J, with 7 bases between. This CDR3 contains 11 residues. CDR3 nucleotide sequence: TGCGCCAGCAGGGGCAGGAATGAGCAGTTCTTC. Translation gives CASRGRNEQFF.

In its sample, this clonotype was seen many times. This chain joins TRBV2 and TRBJ2-7; the D gene could be TRBD1 or TRBD2 (6 bases each). Trimming removed 6 bases at V and 2 bases at J, with 17 bases between. Germline CDR1 is SNHLY and CDR2 is FYNNEI. The CDR3 extends over 15 amino acids. CDR3 loop: CASSAGHQNTYEQYF. CDR3 DNA sequence: TGTGCCAGCAGCGCGGGACACCAAAATACCTACGAGCAGTACTTC. The whole variable domain, remainder taken from reference TRBV2 and TRBJ2-7, is EPEVTQTPSHQVTQMGQEVILRCVPISNHLYFYWYRQILGQKVEFLVSFYNNEISEKSEIFDDQFSVERPDGSNFTLKIRSTKLEDSAMYFCASSAGHQNTYEQYFGPGTRLTVT.

The CDR3 nucleotides are TGTGCCTGGAGGACTCTAGCGGGGGTCTACAATGAGCAGTTCTTC. Encoded protein: CAWRTLAGVYNEQFF. The chain carries TRBV30 and TRBJ2-1, with TRBD2 matching over 10 bases. The CDR3 runs 15 residues. After removal of 3 bases from V and 3 bases from J, the junction contained 5 bases not matched to a gene. Looked up from germline, CDR1 is GTSNPN and CDR2 is SVGIG (reference sequence).

This clonotype showed up just a few times. This rearrangement joins TRBV5-1 to TRBJ2-7; a weak D match, TRBD1 (5 bases). The CDR3 totals 14 residues. The ends were cut back, 0 bases at V and 5 bases at J, with 12 bases in the middle. CDR1 is SGHRS, CDR2 YFSETQ, per germline. In nucleotides, the CDR3 is TGCGCCAGCAGCTTGGGGGGCGATGTCGACGAGCAGTACTTC. As protein: CASSLGGDVDEQYF.

This clonotype showed up many times. The chain couples TRBV7-8 to TRBJ1-5, with a tentative D call TRBD1 (5 bases). Germline V gene data show CDR1 as SGHVS and CDR2 as FQNEAQ. The CDR3 has 14 amino acids. V was pared by 7 bases and J by 3 bases, with 13 bases between. CDR3 nucleotide sequence: TGTGCCAGCAAGTCCGGGACCGACAATCAGCCCCAGCATTTT. As protein: CASKSGTDNQPQHF.

The V and J genes are TRBV7-2 and TRBJ2-7; a possible D gene is TRBD2 (6 bases). Germline CDR1 SGHTA, CDR2 FQGNSA. This CDR3 contains 17 residues. Trimming stripped 4 bases from V and 7 bases from J, with 26 bases between. DNA of the CDR3: TGTGCCAGCAGCTCCGAACAGCCGGGACTTCCAGGAGGGGAGCAGTACTTC. This sequence encodes CASSSEQPGLPGGEQYF.

This clonotype was observed at least ten times. V usage is TRBV29-1 and J usage is TRBJ2-7; the match to TRBD1 covers 7 bases. The CDR3 loop spans 13 amino acids. The V and J ends lost 6 bases and 2 bases, in that order; junction bases with no gene match: 7. Germline V lookup: CDR1 SQVTM, CDR2 ANQGSEA. CDR3 coding DNA: TGCAGCGTAGACAGGGAAGGGACCTACGAGCAGTACTTC. Translating gives CSVDREGTYEQYF.

This clonotype was observed at least ten times. The CDR3 loop is CASSDDNEQFF. CDR3 in DNA: TGTGCCAGCAGTGATGACAATGAGCAGTTCTTC. V is TRBV2 and J is TRBJ2-1; D call uncertain. With 3 bases removed from V and 5 bases from J, the gap between germline ends came to 2 bases. CDR1 and CDR2 from the germline V gene are SNHLY and FYNNEI. The CDR3 is 11 amino acids.

Turning to this clonotype: At one end the junction does not follow the germline gene, possibly because of a read error. The J gene is TRBJ2-3, the V gene TRBV24-1; D not certain. The CDR3 consists of 11 residues. Germline V lookup: CDR1 KGHDR, CDR2 SFDVKD. CDR3 sequence: CATLITDMQYF. CDR3 bases: TGTGCCACCTTAATCACAGATATGCAGTATTTT.

The table lists this clonotype with many counts. The gene calls are TRBV11-2 and TRBJ2-7; possibly TRBD2 for D (6 bases). The germline V and J ends were trimmed by 3 bases and 10 bases, with 10 bases remaining between them. The CDR3 runs to 11 residues. From germline, CDR1 is SGHAT and CDR2 FQNNGV. CDR3 sequence reads: CASSFGSSQYF. The CDR3 nucleotides are TGTGCCAGCAGCTTCGGGAGTTCTCAGTACTTC.

In this sample, this clonotype turned up many times. The CDR3 protein is CASSFGRRWETQYF. CDR3 coding DNA: TGTGCCAGCAGTTTTGGCCGGCGATGGGAGACCCAGTACTTC. The gene calls are TRBV12-3 or TRBV12-4 and TRBJ2-5; D uncertain. The ends were cut back, 3 bases at V and 5 bases at J, with 13 bases in the middle. The CDR3 runs 14 residues.

This clonotype was seen at least ten times. The chain recombines TRBV11-3 with TRBJ1-1; D remains unclear. Trimming took 2 bases from V and 3 from J, leaving 10 bases between them. This CDR3 comprises 14 residues. Germline values: CDR1 SGHNT, CDR2 YENEEA. The CDR3, as DNA: TGTGCCAGCAGCTTAACCCCGGAGGACACTGAAGCTTTCTTT. Translating gives CASSLTPEDTEAFF.

This clonotype was counted ten times or more. The rearrangement links TRBV7-8 to TRBJ2-7; D is perhaps TRBD1 (5 bases). This CDR3 region has 16 residues. Germline loops: CDR1 SGHVS, CDR2 FQNEAQ. Trimming took 0 bases from V and 5 from J, leaving 17 bases between them. This chain's CDR3 is CASSLAGWEGVNEQYF. The CDR3 nucleotides are TGTGCCAGCAGCTTAGCGGGGTGGGAAGGGGTAAACGAGCAGTACTTC. The full variable domain, rest sourced from reference TRBV7-8 and TRBJ2-7, is GAGVSQSPRYKVAKRGQDVALRCDPISGHVSLFWYQQALGQGPEFLTYFQNEAQLDKSGLPSDRFFAERPEGSVSTLKIQRTQQEDSAVYLCASSLAGWEGVNEQYFGPGTRLTVT.

There are many counts of this clonotype. This sequence joins TRBV3-1 and TRBJ2-2, with D unresolved. The CDR3 is made up of 11 amino acids. Germline CDR1 LGHDT, CDR2 YNNKEL (reference sequence). Trimming stripped 5 bases from V and 8 bases from J, with 6 bases between. The DNA of the CDR3 is TGTGCCAGCAGCAACGGAGGGGAGCTGTTTTTT. It codes for CASSNGGELFF.

The rearrangement uses TRBV5-1 and TRBJ2-7; possible D gene TRBD1, 5 bases. This CDR3 contains 15 residues. Trimming took 4 bases from V and 2 from J, leaving 16 bases between them. Germline V gene data show CDR1 as SGHRS and CDR2 as YFSETQ. The CDR3 nucleotides read TGCGCCAGCAGCAAGGGGTTTTCGTCGGCCTACGAGCAGTACTTC. Encoded protein: CASSKGFSSAYEQYF.

This clonotype was detected ten times or more. DNA for the CDR3: TGCAGTGCCATCGACCGGACTAGCGGGAGAAGTCGGTACGAGCAGTACTTC. This gives the protein CSAIDRTSGRSRYEQYF. This chain joins TRBV20-1 and TRBJ2-7; 13 bases fit TRBD2. J lost 4 bases, V lost 6 bases, and 15 bases had no gene match. Germline CDR1 reads DFQATT; CDR2 reads SNEGSKA (reference sequence). This CDR3 comprises 17 residues.

This clonotype was counted ten times or more. The chain employs TRBV10-3 and TRBJ2-7; 10 bases fit TRBD2. The CDR3 is made up of 14 amino acids. Germline values: CDR1 ENHRY, CDR2 SYGVKD. The trim removed 7 bases at V and 2 bases at J, leaving 5 bases unmatched. CDR3 coding DNA: TGTGCCATCATGGGGACTAGCGCGACCTACGAGCAGTACTTC. Protein product: CAIMGTSATYEQYF.